These 25 T cell receptor beta chains were sequenced from one sample in a study of blood T cell repertoires in COVID-19. TCRdb keeps only in-frame clones here, not all; method: immunoSEQ multiplex PCR. The sample includes 60,000 to 80,000 clones, around nine tenths seen only once; the top ten take just under 0.6%. Source material: peripheral blood. These receptors all stem from a man aged 55 to 70 with acute or convalescent COVID-19.

This clone was found a few times. The chain combines TRBV27 with TRBJ1-1; D is perhaps TRBD1 (5 bases). The CDR3 consists of 14 residues. Per the germline V gene, CDR1 is MNHEY and CDR2 is SMNVEV (reference sequence). Trimming shortened V by 7 bases and J by 0 bases, and 12 bases separated the two germline ends. CDR3 sequence (DNA): TGTGCCAGCAATCCAGGGTTGCTGAACACTGAAGCTTTCTTT. Translation gives CASNPGLLNTEAFF.

This sequence joins TRBV11-1 and TRBJ2-7; TRBD2 agrees at 10 bases. The CDR3 consists of 15 residues. J gave up 7 bases and V 5 bases, and 11 bases lay outside the gene matches. The germline V gene has CDR1 SGHAT and CDR2 FQDESV (reference sequence). Here the CDR3 DNA reads TGTGCCAGCAGCCACGCTAGCGGGAGTGGTTCAGAGCAGTACTTC. This translates into CASSHASGSGSEQYF.

The chain carries TRBV28 and TRBJ2-7; the D gene is possibly TRBD2 (5 bases). The V and J ends lost 3 bases and 8 bases respectively, with 17 bases between them. Germline V lookup: CDR1 MDHEN, CDR2 SYDVKM. The CDR3 has 14 residues. CDR3 residues: CASSFQGRRTKQYF. The CDR3 nucleotides are TGTGCCAGCAGTTTCCAAGGGAGACGGACGAAGCAGTACTTC.

The CDR3 reads CASSGDSQALFF. As DNA, the CDR3 is TGCGCCAGCAGCGGTGACAGTCAGGCACTGTTTTTT. V and J are TRBV5-1 and TRBJ1-4, with D possibly being TRBD1 (5 bases). The CDR3 sequence is 12 residues long. With 4 bases removed from V and 13 bases from J, the gap between germline ends came to 14 bases. CDR1 and CDR2 from the germline V gene are SGHRS and YFSETQ. Together with reference TRBV5-1 and TRBJ1-4, the CDR3 gives the full variable domain: KAGVTQTPRYLIKTRGQQVTLSCSPISGHRSVSWYQQTPGQGLQFLFEYFSETQRNKGNFPGRFSGRQFSNSRSEMNVSTLELGDSALYLCASSGDSQALFFGSGTQLSVL.

V gene TRBV5-1 combines with J gene TRBJ2-7, with 13 nucleotides matching TRBD2. Germline CDR1 reads SGHRS; CDR2 reads YFSETQ. V lost 3 bases to trimming and J lost 4 bases; unmatched junction nucleotides: 4. The CDR3 length is 15 residues. The CDR3 DNA reads as TGCGCCAGCAGCTCTCAGACTAGCGGGAGGTACGAGCAGTACTTC. Translated, it gives CASSSQTSGRYEQYF.

V is TRBV6-1 and J is TRBJ1-2; 8 bases fit TRBD1. The CDR3 consists of 15 residues. Germline assignment: CDR1 MNHNS and CDR2 SASEGT. V was clipped by 2 bases and J by 8 bases; unmatched bases: 10. This chain's CDR3 is CASSEMAGGFWGYTF. The CDR3 DNA is TGTGCCAGCAGTGAAATGGCAGGGGGCTTTTGGGGCTACACCTTC.

The chain carries TRBV3-1 (or the pseudogene TRBV3-2) and TRBJ1-6, with TRBD1 as a possible D gene (6 bases). Germline CDR1 LGHDT, CDR2 YNNKEL (reference sequence). This CDR3 comprises 16 residues. Between the trimmed V and J ends, which lost 1 base and 6 bases, there was a span of 13 bases. The CDR3 DNA reads as TGTGCCAGCAGCCAAGTGCGGGGGCAGGCTAATTCACCCCTCCACTTT. Protein sequence: CASSQVRGQANSPLHF.

This chain uses TRBV6-4 with TRBJ1-1; D perhaps matches TRBD1 (6 bases). Per the germline V gene, CDR1 is MRHNA and CDR2 is SNTAGT. CDR3 length: 14 amino acids. The ends were cut back, 8 bases at V and 4 bases at J, with 17 bases in the middle. The CDR3 nucleotides are TGTGCCAGCGGGAGGGGGGCGGCGAGCACTGAAGCTTTCTTT. Translation gives CASGRGAASTEAFF.

This clone was seen more than once but under ten times. DNA of the CDR3: TGTGCCATCAGTGAGTCGATGACAAACAATCAGCCCCAGCATTTT. It is translated as CAISESMTNNQPQHF. This chain links TRBV10-3 with TRBJ1-5; D not certain. CDR1 is ENHRY, CDR2 SYGVKD, per germline. Trimming removed 0 bases at V and 3 bases at J, with 9 bases between. The CDR3 has 15 residues.

The chain carries TRBV6-1 and TRBJ2-2, with TRBD2 matching 8 bases. Trimming removed 4 bases from V and 3 bases from J; junction bases left unmatched: 13. The CDR3 has 18 amino acids. In germline, CDR1 is MNHNS, CDR2 SASEGT. The DNA for the CDR3 is TGTGCCAGCAGTGTCGCAAGCGGGAGTAGGATGGACACCGGGGAGCTGTTTTTT. This gives the protein CASSVASGSRMDTGELFF.

The V call is TRBV2, the J call TRBJ1-4; 7 nucleotides align to TRBD1. The CDR3 runs 14 residues. Germline CDR1 is SNHLY and CDR2 is FYNNEI. V was clipped by 4 bases and J by 5 bases; unmatched bases: 4. CDR3 loop: CASSAGQTNEKLFF. The CDR3 region has the DNA TGTGCCAGCAGTGCGGGACAGACAAATGAAAAACTGTTTTTT.

The chain couples TRBV2 to TRBJ2-2; D perhaps matches TRBD2 (6 bases). CDR3 length equals 15 residues. Germline values: CDR1 SNHLY, CDR2 FYNNEI. The V end lost 0 bases, the J end lost 8 bases, and 13 bases lay between the germline ends. CDR3 region: CASSEAVGGAGELFF. The CDR3 nucleotides are TGTGCCAGCAGTGAAGCGGTCGGCGGGGCGGGGGAGCTGTTTTTT. The full variable domain, its missing parts supplied by reference TRBV2 and TRBJ2-2, is EPEVTQTPSHQVTQMGQEVILRCVPISNHLYFYWYRQILGQKVEFLVSFYNNEISEKSEIFDDQFSVERPDGSNFTLKIRSTKLEDSAMYFCASSEAVGGAGELFFGEGSRLTVL.

V and J are TRBV7-9 and TRBJ1-4; 7 nucleotides align to TRBD1. This CDR3 has 15 residues. The V gene's germline CDR1 is SEHNR and CDR2 FQNEAQ (reference sequence). Trimming removed 1 base from V and 4 bases from J; junction bases left unmatched: 3. CDR3 DNA: TGTGCCAGCAGCTTAGGGGACAGCCTTAATGAAAAACTGTTTTTT. Translation: CASSLGDSLNEKLFF.

This rearrangement joins TRBV11-2 to TRBJ2-7; no clear D. Germline CDR1 is SGHAT and CDR2 is FQNNGV. The CDR3 contains 13 residues. V was clipped by 2 bases and J by 2 bases, with 7 bases between them. The CDR3 here is CASSLQSAYEQYF. CDR3 nucleotide sequence: TGTGCCAGCAGCTTACAATCGGCCTACGAGCAGTACTTC.

This clone was observed a single time. This chain joins TRBV19 and TRBJ1-1; 7 positions agree with TRBD1. The junction had 3 bases not matched to a gene; V was cut back by 5 bases and J by 3 bases. The CDR3 covers 13 residues. The V gene's germline CDR1 is LNHDA and CDR2 SQIVND (reference sequence). Written as DNA, the CDR3 is TGTGCCAGTAGTGGGACAGATTACACTGAAGCTTTCTTT. Protein sequence: CASSGTDYTEAFF.

This clone came up once. The chain carries TRBV6-6 and TRBJ2-4, with D possibly matching TRBD2 (6 bases). Trimming stripped 7 bases from V and 1 base from J, with 17 bases between. The germline V gene has CDR1 MNHNY and CDR2 SVGAGI (reference sequence). The CDR3 contains 16 residues. The CDR3: CASTEWGVKAKNIQYF. The CDR3 DNA sequence: TGTGCCAGCACCGAGTGGGGGGTGAAGGCCAAAAACATTCAGTACTTC.

The chain links TRBV19 to TRBJ2-2; TRBD2 might be the D (7 bases). Germline V CDR1 and CDR2: LNHDA, SQIVND (reference sequence). The CDR3 contains 15 residues. The V gene lost 6 bases and the J gene lost 0 bases, with 11 bases spanning the gap. CDR3 sequence: CASRRGGANTGELFF. The CDR3 DNA is TGTGCCAGTAGGAGGGGGGGCGCGAACACCGGGGAGCTGTTTTTT.

V gene TRBV6-6 combines with J gene TRBJ2-1, with 7 bases identical to TRBD1. Germline CDR1 reads MNHNY; CDR2 reads SVGAGI (reference sequence). The trim removed 9 bases at V and 2 bases at J, leaving 7 bases unmatched. CDR3 size: 14 residues. Here the CDR3 reads CASLDRATYNEQFF. For the CDR3, the DNA is TGTGCCAGTCTAGACAGGGCGACCTACAATGAGCAGTTCTTC.

The sample holds a few counts of this clone. V and J are TRBV7-9 and TRBJ1-2; D is possibly TRBD1 (6 bases). CDR3 size: 14 residues. V dropped 5 bases and J dropped 12 bases, with 22 bases sitting between them. CDR1 is SEHNR and CDR2 is FQNEAQ in the germline V gene (reference sequence). CDR3 in amino acids: CASSLGSRQVANTF. As DNA, the CDR3 is TGTGCCAGCAGCCTAGGAAGTAGACAGGTCGCGAACACCTTC.

The J gene is TRBJ2-5, the V gene TRBV30, with D unresolved. Germline V gene data show CDR1 as GTSNPN and CDR2 as SVGIG (reference sequence). CDR3 length equals 13 residues. Trimming took 1 base from V and 1 from J, leaving 7 bases between them. The CDR3 nucleotides are TGTGCCTGGAGTGCCAACTTCCAAGAGACCCAGTACTTC. Amino acids: CAWSANFQETQYF.

The V gene is TRBV6-1, the J gene TRBJ1-5; D remains unclear. Germline CDR1 is MNHNS and CDR2 is SASEGT. The ends were cut back, 1 base at V and 7 bases at J, with 11 bases in the middle. This CDR3 is built from 14 residues. CDR3 sequence: CASSEGLGVQPQHF. CDR3 sequence (DNA): TGTGCCAGCAGTGAAGGTTTGGGCGTCCAGCCCCAGCATTTT.

Only one count was recorded for this clone. The chain joins TRBV7-9 to TRBJ1-1; 8 bases align to TRBD1. The germline V gene has CDR1 SEHNR and CDR2 FQNEAQ (reference sequence). J lost 12 bases, V lost 1 base, and 10 bases had no gene match. The CDR3 contains 14 residues. The CDR3 loop reads CASSLDGQGAISFF. The CDR3 DNA sequence: TGTGCCAGCAGCTTAGATGGCCAGGGGGCGATATCTTTCTTT.

The chain uses TRBV29-1 and TRBJ2-7, with TRBD1 matching over 7 bases. Looked up from germline, CDR1 is SQVTM and CDR2 is ANQGSEA. With 7 bases clipped from V and 2 bases from J, the junction kept 5 bases outside the gene matches. This CDR3 spans 12 amino acids. The CDR3 bases are TGCAGCGCTGGGACAGCGACCTACGAGCAGTACTTC. Its protein product is CSAGTATYEQYF.

The chain links TRBV27 to TRBJ1-5; 7 nucleotides align to TRBD1. Germline V gives CDR1 MNHEY, CDR2 SMNVEV (reference sequence). The trim removed 2 bases at V and 1 base at J, leaving 5 bases unmatched. This CDR3 spans 16 amino acids. For the CDR3, the DNA is TGTGCCAGCAGTTTACTTGGGGACAGAAGCAATCAGCCCCAGCATTTT. This gives the protein CASSLLGDRSNQPQHF.

The V gene is TRBV2, the J gene TRBJ1-2; D is uncertain. The CDR3 has 15 amino acids. Germline V gene sequence: CDR1 SNHLY, CDR2 FYNNEI. V lost 4 bases and J lost 1, with 13 bases in between. The CDR3 here is CASSVRREINYGYTF. The DNA for the CDR3 is TGTGCCAGCAGTGTTAGGAGGGAAATTAACTATGGCTACACCTTC.